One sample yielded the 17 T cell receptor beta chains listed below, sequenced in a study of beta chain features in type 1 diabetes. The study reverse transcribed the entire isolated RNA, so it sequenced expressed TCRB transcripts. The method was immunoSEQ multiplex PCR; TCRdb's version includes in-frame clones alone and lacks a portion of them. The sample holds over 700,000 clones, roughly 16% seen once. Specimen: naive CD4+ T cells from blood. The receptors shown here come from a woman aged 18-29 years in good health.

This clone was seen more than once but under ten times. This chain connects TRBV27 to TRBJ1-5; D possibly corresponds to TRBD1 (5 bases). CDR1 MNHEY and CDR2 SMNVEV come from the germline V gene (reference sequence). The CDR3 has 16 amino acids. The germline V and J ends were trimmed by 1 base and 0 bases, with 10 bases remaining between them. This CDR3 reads CASSLYSGTSNQPQHF. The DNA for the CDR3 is TGTGCCAGCAGTTTATATTCGGGGACTAGCAATCAGCCCCAGCATTTT.

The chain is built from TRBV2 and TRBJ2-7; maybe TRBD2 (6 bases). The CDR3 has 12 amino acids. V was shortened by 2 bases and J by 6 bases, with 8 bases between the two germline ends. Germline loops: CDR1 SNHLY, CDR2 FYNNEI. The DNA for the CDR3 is TGTGCCAGCAGTGAATTGGGGGGCGAGCAGTACTTC. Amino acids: CASSELGGEQYF.

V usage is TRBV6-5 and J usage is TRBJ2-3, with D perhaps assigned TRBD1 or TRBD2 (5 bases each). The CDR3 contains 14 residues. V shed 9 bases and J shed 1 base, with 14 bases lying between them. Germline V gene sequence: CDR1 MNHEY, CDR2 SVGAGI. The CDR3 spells CASRGLGRTDTQYF. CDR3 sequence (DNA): TGTGCCAGTCGTGGGCTGGGACGCACAGATACGCAGTATTTT.

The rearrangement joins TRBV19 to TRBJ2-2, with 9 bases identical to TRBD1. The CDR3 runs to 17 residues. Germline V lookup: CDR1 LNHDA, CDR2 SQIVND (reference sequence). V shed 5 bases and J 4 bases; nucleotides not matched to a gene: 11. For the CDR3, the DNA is TGTGCCAGTAGTCTAGGACAGGGGAGGACCACCACCGGGGAGCTGTTTTTT. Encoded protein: CASSLGQGRTTTGELFF. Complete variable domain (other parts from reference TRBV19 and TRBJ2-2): DGGITQSPKYLFRKEGQNVTLSCEQNLNHDAMYWYRQDPGQGLRLIYYSQIVNDFQKGDIAEGYSVSREKKESFPLTVTSAQKNPTAFYLCASSLGQGRTTTGELFFGEGSRLTVL.

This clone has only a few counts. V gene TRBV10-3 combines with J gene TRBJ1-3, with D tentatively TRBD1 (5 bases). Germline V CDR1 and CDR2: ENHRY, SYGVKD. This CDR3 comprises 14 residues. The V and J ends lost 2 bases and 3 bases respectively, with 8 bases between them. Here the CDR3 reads CAISEGANGNTIYF. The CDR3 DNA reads TGTGCCATCAGTGAGGGGGCAAATGGAAACACCATATATTTT.

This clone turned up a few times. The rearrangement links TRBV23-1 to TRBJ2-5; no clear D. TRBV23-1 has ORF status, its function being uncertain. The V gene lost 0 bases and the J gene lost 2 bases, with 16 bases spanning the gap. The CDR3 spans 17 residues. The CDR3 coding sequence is TGCGCCAGCAGTCAATCGTCGAAAAGCGTGACACAAGAGACCCAGTACTTC. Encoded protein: CASSQSSKSVTQETQYF.

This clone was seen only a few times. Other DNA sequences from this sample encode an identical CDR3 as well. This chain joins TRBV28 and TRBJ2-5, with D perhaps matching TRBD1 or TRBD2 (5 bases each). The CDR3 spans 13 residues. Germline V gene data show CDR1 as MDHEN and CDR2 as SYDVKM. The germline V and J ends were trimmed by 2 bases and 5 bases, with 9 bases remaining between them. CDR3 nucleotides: TGTGCCAGCAGTTTACCAGGGACGGAGACCCAGTACTTC. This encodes CASSLPGTETQYF.

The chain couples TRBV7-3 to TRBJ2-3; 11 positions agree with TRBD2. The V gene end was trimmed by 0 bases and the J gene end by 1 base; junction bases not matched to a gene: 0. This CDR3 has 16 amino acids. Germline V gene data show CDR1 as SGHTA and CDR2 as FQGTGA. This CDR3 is CASSLTLAGGTDTQYF. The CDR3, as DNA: TGTGCCAGCAGCTTAACACTAGCGGGGGGCACAGATACGCAGTATTTT.

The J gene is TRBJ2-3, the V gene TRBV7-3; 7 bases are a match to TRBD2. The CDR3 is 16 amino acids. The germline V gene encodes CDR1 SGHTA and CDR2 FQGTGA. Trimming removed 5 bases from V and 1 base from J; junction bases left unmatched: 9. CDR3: CASSDTSAGGTDTQYF. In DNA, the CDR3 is TGTGCCAGCAGCGATACTAGCGCGGGAGGCACAGATACGCAGTATTTT.

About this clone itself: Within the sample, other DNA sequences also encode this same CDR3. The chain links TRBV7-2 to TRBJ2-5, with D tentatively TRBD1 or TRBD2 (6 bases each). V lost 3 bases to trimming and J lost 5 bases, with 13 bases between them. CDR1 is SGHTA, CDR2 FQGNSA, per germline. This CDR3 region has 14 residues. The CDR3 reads CASSLGRGGETQYF. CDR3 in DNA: TGTGCCAGCAGCTTGGGCAGGGGAGGCGAGACCCAGTACTTC. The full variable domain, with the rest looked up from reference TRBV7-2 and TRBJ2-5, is GAGVSQSPSNKVTEKGKDVELRCDPISGHTALYWYRQSLGQGLEFLIYFQGNSAPDKSGLPSDRFSAERTGGSVSTLTIQRTQQEDSAVYLCASSLGRGGETQYFGPGTRLLVL.

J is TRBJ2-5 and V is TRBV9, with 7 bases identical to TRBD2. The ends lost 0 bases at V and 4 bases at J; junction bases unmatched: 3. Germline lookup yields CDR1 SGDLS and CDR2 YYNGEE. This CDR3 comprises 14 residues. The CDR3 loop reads CASSVGGLPETQYF. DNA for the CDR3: TGTGCCAGCAGCGTAGGGGGACTACCAGAGACCCAGTACTTC.

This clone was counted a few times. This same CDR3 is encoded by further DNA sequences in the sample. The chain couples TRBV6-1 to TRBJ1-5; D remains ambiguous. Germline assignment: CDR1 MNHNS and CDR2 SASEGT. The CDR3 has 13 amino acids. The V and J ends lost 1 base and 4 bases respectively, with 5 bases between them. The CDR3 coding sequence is TGTGCCAGCAGTGAAGGGGGTAATCAGCCCCAGCATTTT. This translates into CASSEGGNQPQHF.

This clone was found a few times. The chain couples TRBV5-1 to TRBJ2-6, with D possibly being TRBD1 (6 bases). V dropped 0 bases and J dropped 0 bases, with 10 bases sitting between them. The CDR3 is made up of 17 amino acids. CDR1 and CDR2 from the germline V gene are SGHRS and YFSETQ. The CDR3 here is CASSLAGRGSGANVLTF. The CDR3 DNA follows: TGCGCCAGCAGCTTGGCGGGCAGGGGCTCTGGGGCCAACGTCCTGACTTTC. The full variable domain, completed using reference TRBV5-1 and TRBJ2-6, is KAGVTQTPRYLIKTRGQQVTLSCSPISGHRSVSWYQQTPGQGLQFLFEYFSETQRNKGNFPGRFSGRQFSNSRSEMNVSTLELGDSALYLCASSLAGRGSGANVLTFGAGSRLTVL.

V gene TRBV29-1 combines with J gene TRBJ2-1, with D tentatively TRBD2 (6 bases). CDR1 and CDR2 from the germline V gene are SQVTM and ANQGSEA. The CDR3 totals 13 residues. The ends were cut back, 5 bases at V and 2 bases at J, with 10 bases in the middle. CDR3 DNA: TGCAGCGTTATAGCGGATACCTACAATGAGCAGTTCTTC. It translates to CSVIADTYNEQFF.

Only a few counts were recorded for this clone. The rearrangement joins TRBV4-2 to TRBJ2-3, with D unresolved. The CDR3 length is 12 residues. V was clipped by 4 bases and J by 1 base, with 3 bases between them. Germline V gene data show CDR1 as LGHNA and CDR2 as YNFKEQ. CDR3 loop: CASSPGTDTQYF. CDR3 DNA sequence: TGTGCCAGCAGCCCGGGCACAGATACGCAGTATTTT.

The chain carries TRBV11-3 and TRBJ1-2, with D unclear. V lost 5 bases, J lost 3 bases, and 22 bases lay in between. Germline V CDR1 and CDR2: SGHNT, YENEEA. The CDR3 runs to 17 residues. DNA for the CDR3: TGTGCCAGCAGCACGAACCTCCGGGCCCCGGGCCACTATGGCTACACCTTC. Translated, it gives CASSTNLRAPGHYGYTF.

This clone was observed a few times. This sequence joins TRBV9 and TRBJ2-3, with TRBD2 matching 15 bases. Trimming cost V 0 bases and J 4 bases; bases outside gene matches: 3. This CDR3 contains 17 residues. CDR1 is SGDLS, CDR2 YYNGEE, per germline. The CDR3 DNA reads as TGTGCCAGCAGCGTAGAGGGACTAGCGGGAGGCGCAGATACGCAGTATTTT. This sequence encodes CASSVEGLAGGADTQYF.